This T cell receptor beta chain was obtained from a study of tumor T cells in aggressive B-cell lymphoma. After removal of 5 bases from V and 10 bases from J, the junction contained 11 bases not matched to a gene. CDR1 and CDR2 from the germline V gene are SGHVS and FNYEAQ. The CDR3 is 16 residues long. The repertoire was sequenced with immunoSEQ multiplex PCR; TCRdb's copy has only in-frame clones and lacks some. This sample carries roughly 10,000 clones, 65% to 90% of them seen once, and the ten largest clones take approximately 4.3%. Sequencing input: tumor tissue. The rearrangement joins TRBV7-6 to TRBJ1-6, with 10 bases lining up with TRBD1. This TCR derives from an adult with diffuse large B cell lymphoma. Here the CDR3 reads CASSIRVPGQGSPLHF. CDR3 DNA sequence: TGTGCCAGCAGCATACGAGTCCCGGGACAGGGGTCACCCCTCCACTTT.